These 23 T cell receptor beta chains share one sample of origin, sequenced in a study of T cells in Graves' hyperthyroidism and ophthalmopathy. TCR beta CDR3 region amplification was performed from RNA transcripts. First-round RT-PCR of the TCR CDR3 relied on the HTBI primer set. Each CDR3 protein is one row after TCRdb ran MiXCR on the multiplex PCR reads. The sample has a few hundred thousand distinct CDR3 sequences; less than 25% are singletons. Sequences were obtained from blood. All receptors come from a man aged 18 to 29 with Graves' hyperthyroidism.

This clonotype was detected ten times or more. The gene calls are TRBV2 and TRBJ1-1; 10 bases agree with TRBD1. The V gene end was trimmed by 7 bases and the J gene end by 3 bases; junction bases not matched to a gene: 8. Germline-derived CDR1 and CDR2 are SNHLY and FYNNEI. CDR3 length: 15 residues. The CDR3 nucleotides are TGTGCCAGCAACCGACAGGGGGCGGAGGACACTGAAGCTTTCTTT. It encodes CASNRQGAEDTEAFF.

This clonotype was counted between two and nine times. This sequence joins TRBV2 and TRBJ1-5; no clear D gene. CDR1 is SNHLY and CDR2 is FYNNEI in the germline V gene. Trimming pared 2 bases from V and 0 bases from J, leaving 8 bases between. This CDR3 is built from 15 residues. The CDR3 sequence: CASSENSLSNQPQHF. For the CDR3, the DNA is TGTGCCAGCAGTGAAAACAGCCTTAGCAATCAGCCCCAGCATTTT.

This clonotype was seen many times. The CDR3 DNA reads TGTGCCAGCAGTTTCAGGGGACGGCGGGCCGGGGAGCTGTTTTTT. Its protein product is CASSFRGRRAGELFF. The rearrangement links TRBV28 to TRBJ2-2; a possible D gene is TRBD1 (6 bases). Germline-derived CDR1 and CDR2 are MDHEN and SYDVKM. V lost 3 bases to trimming and J lost 6 bases, with 14 bases between them. The CDR3 loop spans 15 amino acids.

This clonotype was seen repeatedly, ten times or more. The CDR3 bases are TGTGCCAGTACCAGGACAGCGAACTATGGCTACACCTTC. Its protein is CASTRTANYGYTF. The chain couples TRBV19 to TRBJ1-2; tentatively, D is TRBD1 (6 bases). Deletions cut 7 bases from V and 2 bases from J, with 11 bases between. Germline loops: CDR1 LNHDA, CDR2 SQIVND (reference sequence). The CDR3 covers 13 residues.

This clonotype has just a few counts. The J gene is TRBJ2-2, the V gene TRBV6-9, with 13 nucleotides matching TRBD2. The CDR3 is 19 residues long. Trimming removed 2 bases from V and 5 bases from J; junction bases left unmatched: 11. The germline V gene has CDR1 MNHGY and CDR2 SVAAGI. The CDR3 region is CASSYKLAGGCKFTGELFF. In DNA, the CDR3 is TGTGCCAGCAGTTATAAACTAGCGGGGGGGTGTAAGTTTACCGGGGAGCTGTTTTTT.

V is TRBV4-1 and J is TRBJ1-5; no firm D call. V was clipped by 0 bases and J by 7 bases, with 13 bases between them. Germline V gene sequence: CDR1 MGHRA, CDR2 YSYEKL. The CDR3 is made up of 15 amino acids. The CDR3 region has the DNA TGCGCCAGCAGCCAAGAGTTTCCGGGAGGCCAGCCCCAGCATTTT. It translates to CASSQEFPGGQPQHF.

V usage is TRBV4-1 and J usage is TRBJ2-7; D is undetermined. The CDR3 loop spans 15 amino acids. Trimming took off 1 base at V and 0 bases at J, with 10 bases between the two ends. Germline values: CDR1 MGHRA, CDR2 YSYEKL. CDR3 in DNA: TGCGCCAGCAGCCAAGGAACACACACCTCCTACGAGCAGTACTTC. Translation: CASSQGTHTSYEQYF.

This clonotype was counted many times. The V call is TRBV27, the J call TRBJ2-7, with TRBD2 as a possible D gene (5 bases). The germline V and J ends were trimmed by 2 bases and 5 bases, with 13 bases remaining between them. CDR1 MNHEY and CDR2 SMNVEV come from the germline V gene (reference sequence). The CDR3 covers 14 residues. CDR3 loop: CASSLIPGSDEQYF. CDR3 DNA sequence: TGTGCCAGCAGTTTAATCCCAGGTAGCGACGAGCAGTACTTC.

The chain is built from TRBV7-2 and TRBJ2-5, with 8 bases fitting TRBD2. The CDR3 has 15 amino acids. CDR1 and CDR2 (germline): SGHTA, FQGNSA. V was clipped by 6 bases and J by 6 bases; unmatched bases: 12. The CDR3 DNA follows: TGTGCCAGCAGTCATGGCGGGACTAGGATAAAGACCCAGTACTTC. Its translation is CASSHGGTRIKTQYF.

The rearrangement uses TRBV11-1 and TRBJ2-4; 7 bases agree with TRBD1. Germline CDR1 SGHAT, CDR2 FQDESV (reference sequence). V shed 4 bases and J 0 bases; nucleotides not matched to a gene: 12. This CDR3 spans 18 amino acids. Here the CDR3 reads CASSSEDRALEAKNIQYF. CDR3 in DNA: TGTGCCAGCAGCTCGGAAGACAGGGCCTTAGAAGCCAAAAACATTCAGTACTTC.

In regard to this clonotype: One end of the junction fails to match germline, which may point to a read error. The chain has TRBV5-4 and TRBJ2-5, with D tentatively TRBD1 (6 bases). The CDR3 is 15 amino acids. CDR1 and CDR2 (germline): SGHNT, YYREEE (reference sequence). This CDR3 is CASSLEGVNSETKYF. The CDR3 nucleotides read TGTGCCAGCAGCTTGGAGGGGGTTAACTCGGAGACCAAGTACTTC.

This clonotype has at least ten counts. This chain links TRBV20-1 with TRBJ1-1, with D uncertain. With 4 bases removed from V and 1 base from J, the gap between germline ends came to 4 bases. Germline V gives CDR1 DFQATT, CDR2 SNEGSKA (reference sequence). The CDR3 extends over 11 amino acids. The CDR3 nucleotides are TGCAGTGCTAAAGGGAACACTGAAGCTTTCTTT. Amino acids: CSAKGNTEAFF.

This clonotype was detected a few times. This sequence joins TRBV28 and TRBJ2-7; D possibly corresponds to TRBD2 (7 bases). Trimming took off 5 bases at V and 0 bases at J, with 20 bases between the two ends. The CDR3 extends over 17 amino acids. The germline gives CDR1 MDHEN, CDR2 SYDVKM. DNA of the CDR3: TGTGCCAGCAGTATCTTGTGGAGGGGGGGGAGCTCCTACGAGCAGTACTTC. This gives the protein CASSILWRGGSSYEQYF.

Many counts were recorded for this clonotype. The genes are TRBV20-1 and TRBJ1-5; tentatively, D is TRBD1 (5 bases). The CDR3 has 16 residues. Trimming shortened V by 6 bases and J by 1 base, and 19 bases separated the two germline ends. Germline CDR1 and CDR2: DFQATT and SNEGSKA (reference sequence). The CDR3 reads CSALLRGVLSNQPQHF. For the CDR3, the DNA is TGCAGTGCCCTTCTAAGGGGAGTCCTAAGCAATCAGCCCCAGCATTTT.

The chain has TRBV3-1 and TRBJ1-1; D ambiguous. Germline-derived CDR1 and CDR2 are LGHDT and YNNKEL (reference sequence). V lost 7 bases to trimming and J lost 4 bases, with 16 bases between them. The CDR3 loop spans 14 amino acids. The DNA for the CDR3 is TGTGCCAGCATGCCGGGTCCTCGGCGCACTGAAGCTTTCTTT. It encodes CASMPGPRRTEAFF.

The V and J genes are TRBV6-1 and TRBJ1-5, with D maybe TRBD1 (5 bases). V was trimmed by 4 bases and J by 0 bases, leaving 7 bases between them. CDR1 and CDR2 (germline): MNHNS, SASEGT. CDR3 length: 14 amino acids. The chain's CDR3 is CASSATDSNQPQHF. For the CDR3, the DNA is TGTGCCAGCAGTGCGACAGATAGCAATCAGCCCCAGCATTTT.

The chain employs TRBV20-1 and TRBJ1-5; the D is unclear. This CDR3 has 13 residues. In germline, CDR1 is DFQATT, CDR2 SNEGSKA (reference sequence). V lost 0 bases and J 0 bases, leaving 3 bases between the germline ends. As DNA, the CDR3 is TGCAGTGCTAGAGAGGATAGCAATCAGCCCCAGCATTTT. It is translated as CSAREDSNQPQHF.

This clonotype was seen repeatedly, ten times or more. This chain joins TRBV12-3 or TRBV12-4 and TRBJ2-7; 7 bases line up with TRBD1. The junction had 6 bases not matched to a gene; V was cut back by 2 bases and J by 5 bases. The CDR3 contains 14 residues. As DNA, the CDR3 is TGTGCCAGCAGTTTATTGATAGGGGGCAACGAGCAGTACTTC. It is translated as CASSLLIGGNEQYF.

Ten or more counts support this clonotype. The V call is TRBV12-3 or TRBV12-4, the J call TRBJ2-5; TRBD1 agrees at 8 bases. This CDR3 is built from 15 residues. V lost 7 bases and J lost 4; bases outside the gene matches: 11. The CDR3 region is CASTTPGQGGETQYF. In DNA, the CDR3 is TGTGCCAGCACTACTCCAGGACAGGGAGGAGAGACCCAGTACTTC.

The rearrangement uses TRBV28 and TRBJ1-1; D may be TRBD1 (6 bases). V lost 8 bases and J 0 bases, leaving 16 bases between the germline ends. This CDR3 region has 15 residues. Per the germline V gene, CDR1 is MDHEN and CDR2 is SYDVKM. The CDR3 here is CASSRGDIMNTEAFF. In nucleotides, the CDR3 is TGTGCCAGCTCCCGGGGGGACATTATGAACACTGAAGCTTTCTTT.

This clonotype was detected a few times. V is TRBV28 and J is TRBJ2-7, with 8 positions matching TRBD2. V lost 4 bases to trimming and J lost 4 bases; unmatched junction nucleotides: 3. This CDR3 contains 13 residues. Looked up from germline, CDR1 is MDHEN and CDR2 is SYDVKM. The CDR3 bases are TGTGCCAGCAGTTGGCGGGAGGCGTACGAGCAGTACTTC. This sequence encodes CASSWREAYEQYF.

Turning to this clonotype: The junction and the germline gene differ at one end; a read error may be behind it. The CDR3 is CASSLAPGSTETQYF. CDR3 DNA sequence: TGTGCTAGCAGCTTAGCCCCAGGAAGCACGGAGACCCAGTACTTC. This chain links TRBV7-7 with TRBJ2-5; no definite D call. The CDR3 loop spans 15 amino acids. From germline, CDR1 is SSHAT and CDR2 FNYEAQ (reference sequence). The full variable domain, completed using reference TRBV7-7 and TRBJ2-5, is GAGVSQSPRYKVTKRGQDVTLRCDPISSHATLYWYQQALGQGPEFLTYFNYEAQPDKSGLPSDRFSAERPEGSISTLTIQRTEQRDSAMYRCASSLAPGSTETQYFGPGTRLLVL.

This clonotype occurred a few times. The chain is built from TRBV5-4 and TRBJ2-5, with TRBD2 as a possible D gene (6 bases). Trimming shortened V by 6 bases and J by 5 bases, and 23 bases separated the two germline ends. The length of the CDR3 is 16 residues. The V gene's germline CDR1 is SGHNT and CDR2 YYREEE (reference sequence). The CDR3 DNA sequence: TGTGCCAGCACCCCCAGGAGGAGGGCTTTGGAGGAGACCCAGTACTTC. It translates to CASTPRRRALEETQYF. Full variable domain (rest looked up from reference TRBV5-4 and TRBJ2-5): ETGVTQSPTHLIKTRGQQVTLRCSSQSGHNTVSWYQQALGQGPQFIFQYYREEENGRGNFPPRFSGLQFPNYSSELNVNALELDDSALYLCASTPRRRALEETQYFGPGTRLLVL.